One sample yielded the 19 T cell receptor beta chains listed below, sequenced in a study of shared clonotypes between healthy human individuals. TCRdb's copy holds only in-frame clones and misses some; the assay was immunoSEQ multiplex PCR. The sample carries more than 450,000 clones, more than 65% recorded once. The sequenced sample consisted of PBMCs. Source of these receptors: a woman aged 40 to 50 in good health. Some clones in this sample may be carry-over from other donors' samples.

This chain links TRBV6-6 with TRBJ2-7, with D unclear. Trimming removed 7 bases at V and 2 bases at J, with 15 bases between. Germline CDR1 reads MNHNY; CDR2 reads SVGAGI (reference sequence). This CDR3 region has 14 residues. CDR3 protein: CASTPLALPYEQYF. CDR3 nucleotides: TGTGCCAGCACCCCATTAGCATTACCCTACGAGCAGTACTTC.

The genes are TRBV5-1 and TRBJ1-1; a weak D match, TRBD1 (6 bases). Trimming shortened V by 1 base and J by 1 base, and 11 bases separated the two germline ends. The CDR3 runs 15 residues. Germline V CDR1 and CDR2: SGHRS, YFSETQ. CDR3 amino acids: CASSLLGQPNTEAFF. The CDR3 DNA is TGCGCCAGCAGCTTGCTTGGACAGCCGAACACTGAAGCTTTCTTT. Combining the CDR3 with reference TRBV5-1 and TRBJ1-1 gives the whole variable domain KAGVTQTPRYLIKTRGQQVTLSCSPISGHRSVSWYQQTPGQGLQFLFEYFSETQRNKGNFPGRFSGRQFSNSRSEMNVSTLELGDSALYLCASSLLGQPNTEAFFGQGTRLTVV.

Comments on this clone: Other DNA sequences within the sample encode an identical CDR3. The V and J genes are TRBV7-9 and TRBJ2-2, with D possibly TRBD2 on 6 matching bases. Between the trimmed V and J ends, which lost 1 base and 0 bases, there was a span of 12 bases. Germline CDR1 reads SEHNR; CDR2 reads FQNEAQ (reference sequence). The CDR3 loop spans 17 amino acids. This CDR3 is CASSLVGGPTNTGELFF. The CDR3 nucleotides read TGTGCCAGCAGCTTAGTGGGGGGACCTACGAACACCGGGGAGCTGTTTTTT. Together with reference TRBV7-9 and TRBJ2-2, the CDR3 gives the full variable domain: DTGVSQNPRHKITKRGQNVTFRCDPISEHNRLYWYRQTLGQGPEFLTYFQNEAQLEKSRLLSDRFSAERPKGSFSTLEIQRTEQGDSAMYLCASSLVGGPTNTGELFFGEGSRLTVL.

The V gene is TRBV11-3, the J gene TRBJ2-5, with a tentative D call TRBD2 (7 bases). CDR1 and CDR2 from the germline V gene are SGHNT and YENEEA. The length of the CDR3 is 16 residues. The V gene lost 2 bases and the J gene lost 1 base, with 14 bases spanning the gap. Written as DNA, the CDR3 is TGTGCCAGCAGCTTAAGGGGGGGGCGCGCCCAAGAGACCCAGTACTTC. It translates to CASSLRGGRAQETQYF.

The chain combines TRBV27 with TRBJ2-1, with 8 bases identical to TRBD2. This CDR3 is built from 14 residues. Germline CDR1 MNHEY, CDR2 SMNVEV (reference sequence). V lost 5 bases and J lost 16; bases outside the gene matches: 16. The CDR3 is CASSIPGGSGGYFF. CDR3 in DNA: TGTGCCAGCAGTATCCCCGGGGGGTCGGGAGGGTACTTCTTC.

The chain joins TRBV7-3 to TRBJ2-1, with 13 nucleotides matching TRBD2. V dropped 7 bases and J dropped 6; count of bases not matched to a gene: 6. The CDR3 is 15 residues long. The germline gives CDR1 SGHTA, CDR2 FQGTGA. DNA of the CDR3: TGTGCCAGCAACCCGGGACTAGCGGGATCCAATGAGCAGTTCTTC. Protein: CASNPGLAGSNEQFF. The full variable domain, its missing parts supplied by reference TRBV7-3 and TRBJ2-1, is GAGVSQTPSNKVTEKGKYVELRCDPISGHTALYWYRQSLGQGPEFLIYFQGTGAADDSGLPNDRFFAVRPEGSVSTLKIQRTERGDSAVYLCASNPGLAGSNEQFFGPGTRLTVL.

The chain joins TRBV5-1 to TRBJ1-1; 7 nucleotides match TRBD1. The CDR3 length is 15 residues. The junction had 3 bases not matched to a gene; V was cut back by 0 bases and J by 1 base. The germline CDR1 and CDR2 sequences are SGHRS and YFSETQ. CDR3 sequence reads: CASSLEDRANTEAFF. Written as DNA, the CDR3 is TGCGCCAGCAGCTTGGAAGACAGGGCGAACACTGAAGCTTTCTTT. Based on the CDR3 plus reference TRBV5-1 and TRBJ1-1, the full variable domain is KAGVTQTPRYLIKTRGQQVTLSCSPISGHRSVSWYQQTPGQGLQFLFEYFSETQRNKGNFPGRFSGRQFSNSRSEMNVSTLELGDSALYLCASSLEDRANTEAFFGQGTRLTVV.

The count of this clone is one. The rearrangement links TRBV21-1 to TRBJ2-3; the table's D call TRBD2 went unverified against the DNA. TRBV21-1 constitutes a pseudogene. This CDR3 is 16 amino acids long. CDR3 sequence: CASSNPGLAETDTQYF. Written as DNA, the CDR3 is TGTGCCAGCAGCAATCCGGGACTAGCGGAAACAGATACGCAGTATTTT.

The chain combines TRBV4-1 with TRBJ2-7; 8 bases map to TRBD2. This CDR3 spans 15 amino acids. Trimming removed 1 base from V and 1 base from J; junction bases left unmatched: 3. CDR1 is MGHRA, CDR2 YSYEKL, per germline. CDR3: CASSQGLATSYEQYF. The CDR3 nucleotides are TGCGCCAGCAGCCAAGGACTAGCGACATCCTACGAGCAGTACTTC.

The chain is built from TRBV27 and TRBJ2-1, with TRBD1 identical over 10 bases. This CDR3 region has 18 residues. CDR1 and CDR2 from the germline V gene are MNHEY and SMNVEV (reference sequence). V trimming: 6 bases; J trimming: 4 bases; junction bases outside the gene matches: 15. CDR3 sequence: CASSPGTGAAPVYNEQFF. In nucleotides, the CDR3 is TGTGCCAGCAGCCCTGGGACAGGGGCCGCCCCGGTGTACAATGAGCAGTTCTTC.

The V call is TRBV11-2, the J call TRBJ2-1; the D is unclear. Germline V gene sequence: CDR1 SGHAT, CDR2 FQNNGV. CDR3 length: 12 amino acids. Trimming removed 5 bases at V and 8 bases at J, with 10 bases between. CDR3 sequence: CASSVHNYEQFF. For the CDR3, the DNA is TGTGCCAGCAGCGTCCACAACTATGAGCAGTTCTTC.

This clone was observed a single time. The chain is built from TRBV9 and TRBJ2-2; TRBD1 might be the D (6 bases). V was pared by 4 bases and J by 4 bases, with 14 bases between. The CDR3 has 15 residues. CDR1 and CDR2 from the germline V gene are SGDLS and YYNGEE. This CDR3 is CASSRDTTFTGELFF. CDR3 nucleotides: TGTGCCAGCAGCCGGGACACAACCTTCACCGGGGAGCTGTTTTTT.

This sequence joins TRBV11-3 and TRBJ2-2; a weak D match, TRBD1 (6 bases). The CDR3 spans 15 residues. The germline V gene has CDR1 SGHNT and CDR2 YENEEA. V gave up 1 base and J gave up 6 bases, with 12 bases separating them. CDR3 sequence (DNA): TGTGCCAGCAGCTTAGCGTCAGGGGTTTCCGGGGAGCTGTTTTTT. Its protein is CASSLASGVSGELFF.

The chain employs TRBV19 and TRBJ2-3, with a weak D call TRBD1 (6 bases). The germline V and J ends were trimmed by 5 bases and 0 bases, with 18 bases remaining between them. The CDR3 is made up of 17 amino acids. Looked up from germline, CDR1 is LNHDA and CDR2 is SQIVND (reference sequence). The CDR3 coding sequence is TGTGCCAGTAGTCCTAGCAGGGGAACCGCTAGCACAGATACGCAGTATTTT. Its translation is CASSPSRGTASTDTQYF.

The V gene is TRBV5-4, the J gene TRBJ2-2; TRBD2 matches 14 bases. V was clipped by 3 bases and J by 4 bases; unmatched bases: 5. The CDR3 contains 17 residues. Germline lookup yields CDR1 SGHNT and CDR2 YYREEE (reference sequence). The CDR3 bases are TGTGCCAGCAGCTCGGGACTAGCGGGAGACTTCACCGGGGAGCTGTTTTTT. It specifies CASSSGLAGDFTGELFF.

This chain uses TRBV4-2 with TRBJ2-5; no reliable D call. V was shortened by 1 base and J by 0 bases, with 15 bases between the two germline ends. CDR3 size: 17 residues. Germline CDR1 is LGHNA and CDR2 is YNFKEQ. The CDR3 loop is CASSQAWDTVYQETQYF. The CDR3 DNA reads TGTGCCAGCAGCCAAGCCTGGGATACAGTCTACCAAGAGACCCAGTACTTC.

A word on this clone: The same CDR3 can be traced to other DNA sequences in this sample. The rearrangement uses TRBV30 and TRBJ1-4; weak D call: TRBD1 (6 bases). The V gene's germline CDR1 is GTSNPN and CDR2 SVGIG (reference sequence). The CDR3 is made up of 16 amino acids. V was cut by 0 bases and J by 7 bases, with 18 bases left in between. The CDR3 spells CAWSVGGGGRGEKLFF. The CDR3 coding sequence is TGTGCCTGGAGTGTAGGGGGTGGGGGAAGGGGTGAAAAACTGTTTTTT.

The rearrangement joins TRBV7-2 to TRBJ1-1; D gene unclear. CDR1 is SGHTA, CDR2 FQGNSA, per germline. With 5 bases removed from V and 0 bases from J, the gap between germline ends came to 7 bases. The CDR3 contains 13 residues. CDR3 sequence reads: CASSISLNTEAFF. Written as DNA, the CDR3 is TGTGCCAGCAGCATATCACTGAACACTGAAGCTTTCTTT.

The chain combines TRBV5-4 with TRBJ2-7, with 9 bases aligning to TRBD1. Germline-derived CDR1 and CDR2 are SGHNT and YYREEE (reference sequence). V was pared by 0 bases and J by 4 bases, with 2 bases of the junction left unmatched. This CDR3 comprises 14 residues. The CDR3 sequence is CASSLDRGHYEQYF. CDR3 nucleotides: TGTGCCAGCAGCTTGGACAGGGGGCATTACGAGCAGTACTTC. The full variable domain, completed using reference TRBV5-4 and TRBJ2-7, is ETGVTQSPTHLIKTRGQQVTLRCSSQSGHNTVSWYQQALGQGPQFIFQYYREEENGRGNFPPRFSGLQFPNYSSELNVNALELDDSALYLCASSLDRGHYEQYFGPGTRLTVT.